This TCR beta chain was sequenced during a study of cytomegalovirus exposure and HLA in healthy donors. In the study overall: Prior work identified 95 million to 120 million unique TCR beta sequences in 150 million to 200 million T cells.

Note on this clone: Its specificity is not known.

With 60 Vbeta and 13 Jbeta primers, the PCR was carried out. This table comes from immunoSEQ multiplex PCR, and its TCRdb copy is limited to in-frame clones, with some not included. Of 89,000 or so clones in the sample, roughly 77% were seen once. General study findings and limits: Upon later analysis, TCR association rates were observed to vary by HLA locus, being highest for DRB1 and lowest for HLA-C. Among TCR beta chains, those listed as cytomegalovirus-associated numbered about 160. In vitro, a few CMV-associated chains proved specific for CMV antigens.

This CDR3 is built from 12 residues. CDR1 is LNHDA and CDR2 is SQIVND in the germline V gene (reference sequence). This sequence joins TRBV19 and TRBJ1-5; tentatively, D is TRBD1 (6 bases). This sequence originates from a man aged 55 to 69 in good health and CMV-seronegative. Sequencing was carried out using PBMCs. The chain's CDR3 is CAARGANQPQHF. CDR3 bases: TGTGCAGCCCGGGGGGCGAATCAGCCCCAGCATTTT. Full variable domain (outside the CDR3, taken from reference TRBV19 and TRBJ1-5): DGGITQSPKYLFRKEGQNVTLSCEQNLNHDAMYWYRQDPGQGLRLIYYSQIVNDFQKGDIAEGYSVSREKKESFPLTVTSAQKNPTAFYLCAARGANQPQHFGDGTRLSIL.